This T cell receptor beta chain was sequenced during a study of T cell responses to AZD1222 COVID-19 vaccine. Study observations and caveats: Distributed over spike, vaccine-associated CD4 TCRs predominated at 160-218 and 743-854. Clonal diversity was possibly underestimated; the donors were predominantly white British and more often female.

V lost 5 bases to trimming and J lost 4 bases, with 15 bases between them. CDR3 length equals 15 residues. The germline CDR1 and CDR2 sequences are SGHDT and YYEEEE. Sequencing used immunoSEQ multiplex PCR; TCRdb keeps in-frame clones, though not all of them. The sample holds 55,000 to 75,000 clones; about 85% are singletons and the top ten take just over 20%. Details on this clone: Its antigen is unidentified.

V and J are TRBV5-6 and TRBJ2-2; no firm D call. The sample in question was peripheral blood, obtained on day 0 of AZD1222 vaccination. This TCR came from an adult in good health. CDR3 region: CASRSERESTGELFF. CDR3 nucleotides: TGTGCCAGCAGGTCGGAAAGAGAGTCCACCGGGGAGCTGTTTTTT. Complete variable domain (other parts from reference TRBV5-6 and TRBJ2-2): DAGVTQSPTHLIKTRGQQVTLRCSPKSGHDTVSWYQQALGQGPQFIFQYYEEEERQRGNFPDRFSGHQFPNYSSELNVNALLLGDSALYLCASRSERESTGELFFGEGSRLTVL.